These 7 T cell receptor beta chains were all obtained from the same sample, sequenced in a study of CD8+ T cells in alopecia areata. Extracted RNA was reverse transcribed into cDNA, the sequencing template. TCRdb's table, derived via immunoSEQ multiplex PCR, lists solely in-frame clones and lacks some. The table has 200,000 to 250,000 clones, over 60% seen once. Stated treatment: oral pan-JAK inhibitor, 5-10 mg twice daily. The sample here was CD4+ T cells sorted from blood, taken at week 4, from a patient treated with tofacitinib. These receptors were obtained from a human donor with alopecia areata.

Turning to this clone: Other nucleotide sequences from this sample produce the same CDR3. This chain uses TRBV29-1 with TRBJ2-3; TRBD2 is a possible D gene (5 bases). The CDR3 covers 12 residues. Trimming took off 2 bases at V and 6 bases at J, with 9 bases between the two ends. Germline values: CDR1 SQVTM, CDR2 ANQGSEA. DNA for the CDR3: TGCAGCGTTGAAACTTCGGGGGATACGCAGTATTTT. Translated: CSVETSGDTQYF.

CDR3 in DNA: TGTGCCAGCAGCTACAGGGGGCACTACACCTTC. Protein sequence: CASSYRGHYTF. The gene calls are TRBV7-9 and TRBJ1-2; 9 bases fit TRBD1. Per germline, CDR1 SEHNR and CDR2 FQNEAQ (reference sequence). V lost 4 bases and J lost 10; bases outside the gene matches: 1. The CDR3 loop spans 11 amino acids.

This sequence joins TRBV4-3 and TRBJ2-3; 9 nucleotides align to TRBD2. The CDR3 consists of 13 residues. Trimming took 10 bases from V and 2 from J; bases not matched to a gene: 4. Per the germline V gene, CDR1 is LGHNA and CDR2 is YSLEER. CDR3 bases: TGCGCCACTAGCGGGGAATACACAGATACGCAGTATTTT. It specifies CATSGEYTDTQYF.

The V call is TRBV19, the J call TRBJ1-2; a weak D match, TRBD1 (6 bases). Trimming took off 2 bases at V and 8 bases at J, with 9 bases between the two ends. This CDR3 is 12 amino acids long. Germline CDR1 is LNHDA and CDR2 is SQIVND (reference sequence). The CDR3 loop reads CASSIQGRGYTF. DNA for the CDR3: TGTGCCAGTAGTATACAGGGGCGAGGCTACACCTTC.

The V gene is TRBV5-6, the J gene TRBJ2-3; TRBD2 aligns across 10 bases. CDR1 and CDR2 from the germline V gene are SGHDT and YYEEEE. V shed 2 bases, J shed 0 bases, and the junction held 6 bases outside the gene matches. This CDR3 has 17 residues. CDR3 protein: CASSLAGGRPSTDTQYF. The CDR3, as DNA: TGTGCCAGCAGCTTAGCGGGGGGGAGACCTAGCACAGATACGCAGTATTTT.

The chain links TRBV4-2 to TRBJ1-1; unclear D gene. This CDR3 has 14 residues. CDR1 is LGHNA, CDR2 YNFKEQ, per germline. Trimming stripped 0 bases from V and 6 bases from J, with 11 bases between. In nucleotides, the CDR3 is TGTGCCAGCAGCCAAGACCTGGGAAACGCTGAAGCTTTCTTT. It is translated as CASSQDLGNAEAFF.

A note on this clone: Other DNA sequences in this sample translate to the same CDR3. This chain joins TRBV7-2 and TRBJ2-5; 7 bases match TRBD1. CDR1 and CDR2 from the germline V gene are SGHTA and FQGNSA. J was trimmed by 2 bases and V by 3 bases; bases with no gene match: 0. CDR3 size: 13 residues. The CDR3 is CASSLGQQETQYF. For the CDR3, the DNA is TGTGCCAGCAGCTTGGGACAGCAAGAGACCCAGTACTTC.